These T cell receptor beta chains were read from a single sample in a study of PD-L1 blockade in urothelial cancer. This table comes from immunoSEQ multiplex PCR, and its TCRdb copy is limited to in-frame clones, with some not included. The sample has 35,000 to 40,000 clones, about four fifths seen once. Sequencing was performed on PBMCs, taken around atezolizumab (anti-PD-L1) treatment. Receptor source: a man in his 60s with urothelial cancer. Both conserved end residues are part of each CDR3. D genes are given only for firm matches. Rows may omit the clone size; those that give it use once, few, many or a size class.

d_call	v_call	clone_size	j_call	cdr3_aa	cdr3_nt
-	TRBV7-3	-	TRBJ1-3	CASSLGPGGSGNTIYF	TGTGCCAGCAGCTTAGGGCCCGGGGGGTCTGGAAACACCATATATTTT
TRBD1	TRBV7-9	-	TRBJ1-1	CASSFRDSKTEAFF	TGTGCCAGCAGCTTCCGGGACAGTAAGACTGAAGCTTTCTTT
-	TRBV10-1	-	TRBJ2-1	CASADSGATYNEQFF	TGCGCCAGCGCCGATTCGGGAGCGACCTACAATGAGCAGTTCTTC
TRBD2	TRBV6-6	-	TRBJ2-5	CASRLTSIETQYF	TGTGCCAGCAGGCTGACTAGCATTGAGACCCAGTACTTC
TRBD1	TRBV14	-	TRBJ2-5	CASSAPGQQETQYF	TGTGCCAGCAGCGCCCCGGGACAGCAAGAGACCCAGTACTTC
TRBD1	TRBV15	few	TRBJ2-7	CATSRDRDRGSYEQYF	TGTGCCACCAGCAGAGATAGGGACAGGGGTTCGTACGAGCAGTACTTC
-	TRBV28	medium-sized	TRBJ1-1	CASSISTGNTEAFF	TGTGCCAGCAGTATCTCAACAGGGAACACTGAAGCTTTCTTT
TRBD1	TRBV28	-	TRBJ1-5	CASSPRGQGLNQPQHF	TGTGCCAGCAGCCCTAGGGGACAGGGACTGAATCAGCCCCAGCATTTT
-	TRBV21-1	-	TRBJ2-1	CASSKEGRGSYNEQFF	TGTGCCAGCAGCAAAGAGGGCAGGGGATCCTACAATGAGCAGTTCTTC
-	TRBV10-2	once	TRBJ2-3	CASSEARHPTDTQYF	TGCGCCAGCAGTGAGGCGCGACATCCCACAGATACGCAGTATTTT
-	TRBV7-2	-	TRBJ2-7	CASSSQIGGYEQYF	TGTGCCAGCAGCTCCCAAATAGGGGGCTACGAGCAGTACTTC
TRBD1	TRBV2	few	TRBJ1-6	CASGTGWNSPLHF	TGTGCCAGCGGGACAGGGTGGAATTCACCCCTCCACTTT
TRBD1	TRBV18	-	TRBJ1-2	CASSPVDRAHGYTF	TGTGCCAGCTCACCTGTCGACAGGGCCCATGGCTACACCTTC
TRBD1	TRBV30	-	TRBJ2-3	CAWSFPGQGIGTDTQYF	TGTGCCTGGAGTTTTCCGGGACAGGGAATTGGCACAGATACGCAGTATTTT
TRBD1	TRBV2	-	TRBJ1-5	CASGQESRNQPQHF	TGTGCCAGCGGACAGGAATCGCGCAATCAGCCCCAGCATTTT
-	TRBV6-1	-	TRBJ2-7	CASSAPGDGPYEQYF	TGTGCCAGCAGTGCCCCGGGGGACGGGCCCTACGAGCAGTACTTC
-	TRBV5-1	-	TRBJ1-1	CASSLAGGAAETEAFF	TGCGCCAGCAGCTTGGCCGGGGGAGCAGCAGAAACTGAAGCTTTCTTT
-	TRBV5-1	-	TRBJ2-3	CASSPLGFTSTDTQYF	TGCGCCAGCAGCCCGCTGGGCTTTACCTCCACAGATACGCAGTATTTT
TRBD1	TRBV6-5	many	TRBJ2-7	CASSSGQGGDYEQYF	TGTGCCAGCAGTTCAGGACAGGGTGGCGACTACGAGCAGTACTTC
-	TRBV19	-	TRBJ2-7	CASSLQGDRYEQYF	TGTGCCAGTAGCCTACAGGGTGATCGGTACGAGCAGTACTTC
-	TRBV19	once	TRBJ1-2	CASSTQRGGYTF	TGTGCCAGTAGTACCCAACGGGGTGGCTACACCTTC
-	TRBV9	few	TRBJ1-6	CASSVGRGNGSPLHF	TGTGCCAGCAGCGTAGGTAGGGGGAACGGATCACCCCTCCACTTT
-	TRBV27	-	TRBJ1-5	CASSFGQYSNQPQHF	TGTGCCAGCAGTTTTGGACAGTATAGCAATCAGCCCCAGCATTTT
TRBD2	TRBV7-2	-	TRBJ2-7	CASSLGLAGGEQYF	TGTGCCAGCAGCTTAGGGCTAGCGGGGGGCGAGCAGTACTTC
-	TRBV19	-	TRBJ2-2	CASSIGGRDTGELFF	TGTGCCAGTAGTATAGGTGGCAGGGACACCGGGGAGCTGTTTTTT
-	TRBV7-3	-	TRBJ2-3	CASSLIGGVGDTQYF	TGTGCCAGCAGCTTAATAGGAGGTGTGGGAGATACGCAGTATTTT
TRBD1	TRBV28	-	TRBJ1-1	CASKTGGAGNTEAFF	TGTGCCAGCAAAACAGGGGGCGCAGGGAACACTGAAGCTTTCTTT
TRBD2	TRBV19	-	TRBJ2-1	CASSIPPGGGRHNEQFF	TGTGCCAGTAGTATCCCCCCTGGCGGGGGGCGCCACAATGAGCAGTTCTTC
-	TRBV11-2	-	TRBJ1-2	CASSLANNYGYTF	TGTGCCAGCAGCTTGGCCAACAACTATGGCTACACCTTC
-	TRBV7-2	-	TRBJ1-1	CASSFAQGNTEAFF	TGTGCCAGCAGCTTCGCCCAGGGGAACACTGAAGCTTTCTTT
-	TRBV11-2	-	TRBJ2-1	CASSLGNSEQFF	TGTGCCAGCAGCTTAGGTAATAGTGAGCAGTTCTTC
-	TRBV14	-	TRBJ1-1	CASSQSPGEAFF	TGTGCCAGCAGCCAGAGCCCGGGAGAAGCTTTCTTT
-	TRBV30	-	TRBJ1-2	CAWSVSSYGYTF	TGTGCCTGGAGTGTATCCAGCTATGGCTACACCTTC
TRBD1	TRBV19	-	TRBJ1-6	CASSRQGVAPLHF	TGTGCCAGTAGTCGGCAGGGGGTAGCACCCCTCCACTTT
TRBD1	TRBV27	medium-sized	TRBJ1-2	CASTTTGGYGYTF	TGTGCCAGCACGACGACAGGGGGTTATGGCTACACCTTC
-	TRBV7-9	once	TRBJ2-5	CASSPTRGKETQYF	TGTGCCAGCAGCCCGACACGGGGGAAAGAGACCCAGTACTTC
-	TRBV19	-	TRBJ1-5	CASSITGDHQPQHF	TGTGCCAGTAGTATCACCGGGGATCATCAGCCCCAGCATTTT
TRBD1	TRBV7-8	few	TRBJ1-1	CASSLQGARNTEAFF	TGTGCCAGCAGTTTACAGGGGGCAAGGAACACTGAAGCTTTCTTT
-	TRBV6-1	-	TRBJ2-5	CASSPTGLTWETQYF	TGTGCCAGCAGTCCAACGGGACTGACTTGGGAGACCCAGTACTTC
-	TRBV28	once	TRBJ1-1	CASSRGLLNTEAFF	TGTGCCAGCAGCCGTGGACTTTTGAACACTGAAGCTTTCTTT
TRBD1	TRBV7-2	once	TRBJ1-1	CASSLVRGRTEAFF	TGTGCCAGCAGCTTAGTAAGGGGGCGGACTGAAGCTTTCTTT
TRBD1	TRBV7-2	-	TRBJ1-6	CASSLVPPRQGGSPLHF	TGTGCCAGCAGCTTAGTACCCCCCAGACAGGGGGGTTCACCCCTCCACTTT
-	TRBV6-1	-	TRBJ1-5	CASSGDWGNQPQHF	TGTGCCAGCAGTGGGGACTGGGGGAATCAGCCCCAGCATTTT
-	TRBV30	-	TRBJ2-7	CAWGRTDYEQYF	TGTGCCTGGGGACGGACAGACTACGAGCAGTACTTC
TRBD2	TRBV4-2	once	TRBJ2-1	CASSQGDGGAYNEQFF	TGTGCCAGCAGCCAGGGTGACGGGGGGGCCTACAATGAGCAGTTCTTC
-	TRBV5-5	-	TRBJ2-2	CASSLILSSPTGELFF	TGTGCCAGCAGCTTGATACTATCCAGTCCCACCGGGGAGCTGTTTTTT
-	TRBV20-1	-	TRBJ2-7	CSASGTPNF	TGCAGTGCTTCCGGGACTCCTAACTTC
-	TRBV18	-	TRBJ1-2	CASSPSGQGYTF	TGTGCCAGCTCACCATCAGGACAAGGCTACACCTTC
TRBD2	TRBV15	-	TRBJ2-1	CATSRGLAGGTEQFF	TGTGCCACCAGCAGAGGGCTGGCGGGGGGGACTGAGCAGTTCTTC
TRBD2	TRBV19	-	TRBJ2-1	CASRFLLADEQFF	TGTGCCAGTAGATTCCTACTAGCGGATGAGCAGTTCTTC
TRBD1	TRBV30	-	TRBJ2-2	CAWSVPGTGDTGELFF	TGTGCCTGGAGTGTACCCGGGACAGGGGACACCGGGGAGCTGTTTTTT